This T cell receptor (beta chain) stems from a study of T cell responses to AZD1222 COVID-19 vaccine (TCRdb year 2021). For context, the study as a whole: TCR sequencing covered about 230 trial participants: 200 to 220 given two doses of AZD1222 and around 26 given two doses of MenACWY control vaccine. Trial participants were enrolled by age into subgroups of 18-55, 56-69 and 70-plus years, and around 150, 28 and 57 TCR-sequenced participants, respectively, were included in these subgroups. On the study overall, not on this receptor specifically: In the small 56-69-year group, the increase in depth fell short of significance, most likely because of low power. Reportedly, close to half of the unique spike-specific TCRs recognized epitopes lying outside the regions that are mutated in the B.1.351 and B.1.1.7 variants. Vaccine-associated CD4 TCRs spanned the whole spike protein, with dominant responses in regions 160-218 and 743-854. Conclusions about previously exposed vaccinees were limited because only a handful of AZD1222 recipients were SARS-CoV-2 seropositive at baseline. Participants were mostly white British, with more females than males. The authors suggested clonal diversity may have been underestimated. A significant rise in spike-specific TCR breadth and depth was observed after two AZD1222 doses relative to day 0 and relative to MenACWY recipients. Because no samples from the day 14 peak response were available, repertoires could be characterized only after the peak T cell response.

On this clone: The specificity of this receptor is unknown. Base quality data are lacking; no much larger clone is found one base away.

The intended sense of this specimen's time point label: about 28 days (+/-7) after the second vaccine dose. AZD1222 recipients given second doses at about 4 weeks or at about 12 weeks were pooled, since spike-specific TCR depth and breadth were not found to differ between the two schedules. Vaccinee samples came from UK trials COV001 and COV002, including a single-blind randomized controlled phase 2/3 trial of AZD1222 (ChAdOx1 nCoV-19) in healthy adults. Trial participant PBMC samples were collected at day 0 and day 28 after the second dose for TCRbeta chain sequencing. The CDR3 regions of human TCRbeta chains were analyzed by immunosequencing. In the paper's pipeline: TCRs in the repertoires were compared against a reference library of SARS-CoV-2-specific TCRs that had been generated with the MIRA antigen-specificity platform. Breadth was defined as the fraction of unique TCRs that were SARS-CoV-2-associated. Depth was defined as the fraction of total T cells that were SARS-CoV-2-associated. Each spike-specific TCR was assigned to its reactive spike region and to a CD4 or CD8 class using the MIRA data. Log10-transformed breadth and depth values were compared by one-way ANOVA with Sidak's multiple comparisons tests. What TCRdb holds here is the immuneACCESS table cut down to in-frame rearrangements. Part of the clones is not present; checked against another copy, under half of the missing clones reflect an unresolved V gene, and the others are unexplained. V, J and clone size are taken as reported in that table, and D and trimming were inferred from the DNA itself. The sample profile shows about 150,000 clones; about 89% of them were found once. The top ten constitute about 9.8% of the sample.

Trimming takes 0 bases off V and 8 bases off J; junction bases not matched to a gene: 12. There are 16 amino acids in the CDR3, from cysteine to phenylalanine inclusive. Only CDR3 DNA remains: 48 bases, in frame from the first base. The CDR1 and CDR2 encoded by the germline V gene (reference sequence) are LGHDT and YNNKEL. The clonotype originates from an adult who received the AZD1222 COVID-19 vaccine. The chain joins TRBV3-1 (or the pseudogene TRBV3-2) to TRBJ1-2, with 7 bases matching TRBD1. Sequences were derived from peripheral blood, sampled 28 days after the second AZD1222 dose. The sequenced DNA is TGTGCCAGCAGCCAAGAGTCGTTGACAGGGCGAGACGGCTACACCTTC. Its protein reads: CASSQESLTGRDGYTF.